Each of the 28 T cell receptor beta chains below was sequenced from the same sample in a study of T-cell reconstitution after alpha-beta-depleted transplantation in children. The library targeted TCRbeta and was prepared with unique molecular identifiers. TCRdb re-analysed the PCR reads in MiXCR, keeping a single row per CDR3 protein. The data show approximately 340,000 distinct CDR3 sequences, with 10% seen just once and around 2.5% held by the top ten. The specimen comprised PBMCs from the stem cell graft donor, sampled from the stem cell graft. These TCRs come from a human donor who donated a stem cell graft to a child with acute lymphoblastic leukemia.

A few counts support this clonotype. The rearrangement joins TRBV5-5 to TRBJ2-4; unclear D gene. V was cut by 0 bases and J by 15 bases, with 19 bases left in between. The CDR3 covers 14 residues. In germline, CDR1 is SGHKS, CDR2 YYEKEE (reference sequence). The chain's CDR3 is CASSLAASTSAGYF. CDR3 sequence (DNA): TGTGCCAGCAGCTTGGCCGCGTCTACATCCGCCGGGTACTTC.

The chain links TRBV7-3 to TRBJ2-5; D may be TRBD1 or TRBD2 (6 bases each). CDR1 is SGHTA, CDR2 FQGTGA, per germline. The CDR3 sequence is 14 residues long. The V and J ends lost 8 bases and 5 bases respectively, with 18 bases between them. CDR3 amino acids: CASARWGAGETQYF. CDR3 in DNA: TGTGCCAGCGCCCGGTGGGGGGCAGGGGAGACCCAGTACTTC.

This chain uses TRBV12-3 or TRBV12-4 with TRBJ2-1; D tentatively reads TRBD1 or TRBD2 (5 bases each). The CDR3 has 16 amino acids. Trimming took 6 bases from V and 2 from J, leaving 17 bases between them. The DNA for the CDR3 is TGTGCCAGCAGCCAGTCACGCCGGGGCCCCTACAATGAGCAGTTCTTC. This gives the protein CASSQSRRGPYNEQFF.

This clonotype was counted at least ten times. The gene calls are TRBV5-1 and TRBJ1-1; no clear D gene. The germline gives CDR1 SGHRS, CDR2 YFSETQ. This CDR3 region has 14 residues. V was trimmed by 4 bases and J by 2 bases, leaving 12 bases between them. The DNA of the CDR3 is TGCGCCAGCAGCACGGCGGCGGATAACACTGAAGCTTTCTTT. Translating gives CASSTAADNTEAFF.

V and J are TRBV29-1 and TRBJ2-5, with 10 bases that match TRBD2. V lost 4 bases and J lost 4; bases outside the gene matches: 9. Germline-derived CDR1 and CDR2 are SQVTM and ANQGSEA. The CDR3 totals 15 residues. CDR3 protein: CSVADWASGRETQYF. The DNA of the CDR3 is TGCAGCGTTGCGGACTGGGCTAGCGGGAGAGAGACCCAGTACTTC.

This clonotype was observed a few times. This rearrangement joins TRBV2 to TRBJ2-7; 9 bases are a match to TRBD1. V was pared by 4 bases and J by 3 bases, with 7 bases of the junction left unmatched. The CDR3 extends over 15 amino acids. Germline CDR1 reads SNHLY; CDR2 reads FYNNEI. The CDR3 reads CASSARDRVFYEQYF. The CDR3 region has the DNA TGTGCCAGCAGTGCCCGGGACAGGGTTTTCTACGAGCAGTACTTC.

DNA of the CDR3: TGTGCCAGCAGGGGACCGGGACAGACTTACTACGAGCAGTACTTC. The encoded protein is CASRGPGQTYYEQYF. V usage is TRBV2 and J usage is TRBJ2-7; 7 bases align to TRBD1. With 6 bases clipped from V and 3 bases from J, the junction kept 11 bases outside the gene matches. The CDR3 is made up of 15 amino acids. Germline V gives CDR1 SNHLY, CDR2 FYNNEI.

This clonotype was counted at least ten times. The rearrangement joins TRBV6-2 or TRBV6-3 to TRBJ2-5; TRBD2 agrees at 7 bases. The CDR3 has 13 residues. The trim removed 2 bases at V and 3 bases at J, leaving 0 bases unmatched. Germline V gene data show CDR1 as MNHEY and CDR2 as SVGEGT. DNA for the CDR3: TGTGCCAGCAGTTACAGCGGGGAAGAGACCCAGTACTTC. The encoded protein is CASSYSGEETQYF.

This clonotype was found a few times. The chain is built from TRBV27 and TRBJ2-5; unclear D gene. CDR1 is MNHEY, CDR2 SMNVEV, per germline (reference sequence). This CDR3 is 15 amino acids long. Trimming stripped 6 bases from V and 0 bases from J, with 14 bases between. CDR3 bases: TGTGCCAGCAGAAGACTGAATGTGTACCAAGAGACCCAGTACTTC. It yields the protein CASRRLNVYQETQYF.

This clonotype was observed at least ten times. The chain has TRBV19 and TRBJ2-1, with D hard to call. Trimming cost V 7 bases and J 12 bases, with 16 bases left between them. This CDR3 has 12 amino acids. Germline V gene sequence: CDR1 LNHDA, CDR2 SQIVND (reference sequence). The CDR3 loop reads CASIGNAGPQFF. Written as DNA, the CDR3 is TGTGCCAGTATTGGAAACGCCGGCCCGCAGTTCTTC.

This clonotype was seen a few times. The rearrangement uses TRBV27 and TRBJ2-7; 9 bases map to TRBD1. V shed 6 bases and J 4 bases; nucleotides not matched to a gene: 13. The CDR3 extends over 16 amino acids. In germline, CDR1 is MNHEY, CDR2 SMNVEV (reference sequence). CDR3 residues: CASSPSPGQGKYEQYF. CDR3 nucleotides: TGTGCCAGCAGCCCCTCCCCGGGACAGGGTAAATACGAGCAGTACTTC.

This clonotype has a count of ten or more. The chain links TRBV14 to TRBJ2-1, with D unresolved. Trimming took off 3 bases at V and 4 bases at J, with 4 bases between the two ends. This CDR3 is built from 12 residues. CDR1 is SGHDN, CDR2 FVKESK, per germline. CDR3 in amino acids: CASSHLYNEQFF. The CDR3, as DNA: TGTGCCAGCAGCCACCTATACAATGAGCAGTTCTTC. The variable domain in full, completed from reference TRBV14 and TRBJ2-1, reads EAGVTQFPSHSVIEKGQTVTLRCDPISGHDNLYWYRRVMGKEIKFLLHFVKESKQDESGMPNNRFLAERTGGTYSTLKVQPAELEDSGVYFCASSHLYNEQFFGPGTRLTVL.

This clonotype was found a few times. The chain uses TRBV24-1 and TRBJ2-3, with D unresolved. This CDR3 contains 14 residues. CDR1 and CDR2 (germline): KGHDR, SFDVKD. V gave up 4 bases and J gave up 2 bases, with 9 bases separating them. CDR3 sequence: CATSDYTNTDTQYF. The DNA of the CDR3 is TGTGCCACCAGTGACTATACTAACACAGATACGCAGTATTTT.

This clonotype was observed at least ten times. The V gene is TRBV20-1, the J gene TRBJ1-5; D is uncertain. The length of the CDR3 is 13 residues. CDR1 and CDR2 (germline): DFQATT, SNEGSKA (reference sequence). CDR3: CSGTQGINQPQHF. Written as DNA, the CDR3 is TGCAGCGGTACGCAAGGGATCAATCAGCCCCAGCATTTT.

The CDR3 DNA follows: TGTGCCAGCAGCTTCGGGACACGCCAAGAGACCCAGTACTTC. The encoded protein is CASSFGTRQETQYF. The V call is TRBV7-3, the J call TRBJ2-5, with D tentatively TRBD1 (6 bases). V dropped 3 bases and J dropped 1 base, with 9 bases sitting between them. CDR3 length: 14 residues. CDR1 and CDR2 (germline): SGHTA, FQGTGA.

This clonotype was counted a few times. The DNA for the CDR3 is TGTGCCAGCAGCGCGGGACAGTCGCCCTACGAGCAGTACTTC. Translation: CASSAGQSPYEQYF. The chain recombines TRBV7-9 with TRBJ2-7; D may be TRBD1 (7 bases). Germline values: CDR1 SEHNR, CDR2 FQNEAQ (reference sequence). The CDR3 sequence is 14 residues long. The V end was cut by 5 bases, the J end by 2 bases, with 13 bases between.

The chain is built from TRBV10-2 and TRBJ2-3; no clear D gene. The germline gives CDR1 WSHSY, CDR2 SAAADI. The CDR3 extends over 14 amino acids. Trimming pared 2 bases from V and 2 bases from J, leaving 8 bases between. The CDR3 is CASSEISLTDTQYF. DNA for the CDR3: TGCGCCAGCAGTGAGATCAGCCTCACAGATACGCAGTATTTT.

The sample holds a few counts of this clonotype. The CDR3 nucleotides read TGCAGCGCCGCGTACCGGGGCAGGGAGAACACCGGGGAGCTGTTTTTT. Protein product: CSAAYRGRENTGELFF. The V call is TRBV29-1, the J call TRBJ2-2, with D perhaps TRBD1 or TRBD2 (5 bases each). Germline CDR1 is SQVTM and CDR2 is ANQGSEA. V was clipped by 7 bases and J by 1 base, with 19 bases between them. This CDR3 comprises 16 residues.

This clonotype was seen repeatedly, ten times or more. The chain is built from TRBV6-5 and TRBJ2-7, with D tentatively TRBD2 (5 bases). Trimming took 9 bases from V and 0 from J, leaving 12 bases between them. CDR3 length equals 13 residues. Germline lookup yields CDR1 MNHEY and CDR2 SVGAGI. CDR3 sequence reads: CASRRTASYEQYF. The CDR3 region has the DNA TGTGCCAGTCGAAGGACTGCCTCCTACGAGCAGTACTTC.

At least ten counts were recorded for this clonotype. This chain uses TRBV20-1 with TRBJ2-7, with 11 bases aligning to TRBD2. This CDR3 comprises 16 residues. CDR1 and CDR2 (germline): DFQATT, SNEGSKA (reference sequence). V dropped 0 bases and J dropped 3; count of bases not matched to a gene: 7. For the CDR3, the DNA is TGCAGTGCTAGAGATGGGCTAGCGGGAGGCCGCTACGAGCAGTACTTC. Its translation: CSARDGLAGGRYEQYF.

The V call is TRBV5-1, the J call TRBJ1-1; D uncertain. Between the trimmed V and J ends, which lost 8 bases and 1 base, there was a span of 12 bases. The CDR3 length is 13 residues. Germline V gene lookup returns CDR1 SGHRS and CDR2 YFSETQ. The CDR3: CARSGNANTEAFF. The CDR3 DNA sequence: TGCGCCAGGTCGGGGAATGCGAACACTGAAGCTTTCTTT.

The CDR3 reads CASSWGSRLASNNEQFF. CDR3 DNA: TGTGCCAGCAGCTGGGGATCTCGACTAGCGAGTAACAATGAGCAGTTCTTC. The chain links TRBV5-6 to TRBJ2-1; 8 positions agree with TRBD2. CDR3 length: 17 amino acids. The ends lost 3 bases at V and 5 bases at J; junction bases unmatched: 13. Germline assignment: CDR1 SGHDT and CDR2 YYEEEE.

This clonotype was counted ten times or more. The chain uses TRBV29-1 and TRBJ2-2; D perhaps matches TRBD1 (6 bases). The CDR3 sequence is 14 residues long. From germline, CDR1 is SQVTM and CDR2 ANQGSEA. Deletions cut 5 bases from V and 5 bases from J, with 15 bases between. The CDR3 reads CSVYRASVTGELFF. CDR3 DNA: TGCAGCGTTTACAGGGCTTCTGTAACCGGGGAGCTGTTTTTT.

This clonotype was recorded at least ten times. This sequence joins TRBV5-1 and TRBJ2-3, with D perhaps matching TRBD1 (6 bases). The CDR3 totals 15 residues. The germline V gene encodes CDR1 SGHRS and CDR2 YFSETQ. Trimming took 6 bases from V and 2 from J, leaving 16 bases between them. This CDR3 reads CASNPQGLYTDTQYF. The CDR3 DNA reads TGCGCCAGCAACCCCCAGGGGCTTTACACAGATACGCAGTATTTT.

In its sample, this clonotype was seen a few times. The rearrangement links TRBV20-1 to TRBJ2-5; 9 bases are a match to TRBD2. Germline trimming cut 0 bases from V and 4 bases from J; bases unmatched to any gene: 6. Germline loops: CDR1 DFQATT, CDR2 SNEGSKA (reference sequence). This CDR3 comprises 15 residues. DNA for the CDR3: TGCAGTGCTAGAGATAGCGGGAGAGGAGGAGAGACCCAGTACTTC. Protein sequence: CSARDSGRGGETQYF.

The chain recombines TRBV20-1 with TRBJ2-6; D ambiguous. V gave up 6 bases and J gave up 0 bases, with 12 bases separating them. Germline CDR1 and CDR2: DFQATT and SNEGSKA (reference sequence). CDR3 length equals 15 residues. The CDR3 coding sequence is TGCAGTGCCCCGGACGGATCCTCTGGGGCCAACGTCCTGACTTTC. Its protein product is CSAPDGSSGANVLTF.

This clonotype was picked up a small number of times. This chain connects TRBV20-1 to TRBJ2-1; TRBD2 matches at 8 bases. The CDR3 runs 15 residues. V was pared by 4 bases and J by 7 bases, with 12 bases of the junction left unmatched. The germline CDR1 and CDR2 sequences are DFQATT and SNEGSKA (reference sequence). The CDR3 sequence is CSAIFPGGPANEQFF. CDR3 DNA: TGCAGTGCTATTTTCCCGGGAGGGCCTGCTAATGAGCAGTTCTTC.

The J gene is TRBJ1-2, the V gene TRBV29-1; 10 nucleotides agree with TRBD1. This CDR3 region has 12 residues. V lost 6 bases to trimming and J lost 6 bases; unmatched junction nucleotides: 4. Germline V CDR1 and CDR2: SQVTM, ANQGSEA. CDR3 in amino acids: CSVGGQGNGYTF. CDR3 sequence (DNA): TGCAGCGTCGGGGGACAGGGGAATGGCTACACCTTC.